The TCR beta chain described here comes from a study of blood T cell repertoires in COVID-19. Study in general: Acute-phase and convalescent COVID-19 samples originated in the United States, Italy and Spain. T cells, B-cell-depleted T cells, or PBMCs supplied cDNA or gDNA.

The V gene's germline CDR1 is KGHDR and CDR2 SFDVKD. CDR3 size: 15 residues. Trimming left V 3 bases short and J 1 base short, with 11 bases between. Per the original methods: Estimated nucleated cell counts came from reference gene primer amplification. Profiling relied on immunoSEQ multiplex PCR, and the TCRdb table lists in-frame clones only, not all of them. That table is the source of V, J and clone size, and D and trimming were worked out from the DNA. The data show 300,000 to 400,000 clones, with 80% to 90% seen just once and about 4.2% held by the top ten. The chain joins TRBV24-1 to TRBJ2-5, with D possibly TRBD2 on 6 matching bases. The clonotype was recovered from a woman in her 40s with acute COVID-19. The sample taken for sequencing was PBMCs or T cells enriched from blood (not recorded which). This chain's CDR3 is CATSDGRDSQETQYF. CDR3 coding DNA: TGTGCCACCAGTGATGGTCGGGACTCCCAAGAGACCCAGTACTTC.